These 30 T cell receptor beta chains share one sample of origin, sequenced in a study of Graves' ophthalmopathy and Graves' hyperthyroidism. Researchers took RNA transcripts and amplified TCR beta CDR3 regions from them. An initial RT-PCR round employing HTBI primers preceded a second-round multiplex PCR. Via MiXCR, TCRdb re-called the multiplex PCR reads, giving one row per CDR3 protein. The repertoire has hundreds of thousands of distinct CDR3 sequences, under 25% of them found once; the top ten carry around 3%. The sample consisted of peripheral blood. The receptors come from a woman aged 18 to 35 with stable Graves' hyperthyroidism.

The gene calls are TRBV10-3 and TRBJ2-5, with D possibly being TRBD1 (6 bases). The germline gives CDR1 ENHRY, CDR2 SYGVKD. Trimming cost V 3 bases and J 7 bases, with 12 bases left between them. The CDR3 consists of 13 residues. The CDR3 here is CAISEVQGWTQYF. The DNA of the CDR3 is TGTGCCATCAGTGAAGTACAGGGTTGGACCCAGTACTTC.

Many counts were recorded for this clonotype. This chain joins TRBV12-3 or TRBV12-4 and TRBJ1-5, with D tentatively TRBD1 (5 bases). The V end lost 5 bases, the J end lost 1 base, and 9 bases lay between the germline ends. The CDR3 is 14 residues long. The CDR3 DNA reads as TGTGCCAGCAGTCAAGAGGGGAGCAATCAGCCCCAGCATTTT. It yields the protein CASSQEGSNQPQHF.

The gene calls are TRBV10-3 and TRBJ2-7; D tentatively fits TRBD1 or TRBD2 (5 bases each). CDR3 length: 15 amino acids. V was cut by 11 bases and J by 3 bases, with 23 bases left in between. The germline CDR1 and CDR2 sequences are ENHRY and SYGVKD. The CDR3 region is CAVLTGGMAHYEQYF. CDR3 coding DNA: TGTGCCGTGCTTACAGGAGGCATGGCTCACTACGAGCAGTACTTC.

The rearrangement links TRBV6-5 to TRBJ2-7; no clear D. The CDR3 is 15 amino acids. CDR1 and CDR2 from the germline V gene are MNHEY and SVGAGI. V was trimmed by 0 bases and J by 2 bases, leaving 11 bases between them. The CDR3, as DNA: TGTGCCAGCAGTTACTCGACCGAGGTTACCTACGAGCAGTACTTC. This codes for CASSYSTEVTYEQYF.

This clonotype showed up many times. One junction end does not reproduce the germline sequence, and a read error may be involved. The V call is TRBV7-7, the J call TRBJ2-5; D possibly corresponds to TRBD2 (6 bases). Germline V lookup: CDR1 SSHAT, CDR2 FNYEAQ (reference sequence). The CDR3 consists of 13 residues. This chain's CDR3 is CASSLASEETQYF. For the CDR3, the DNA is TGTGCTAGCAGCTTAGCTAGCGAAGAGACCCAGTACTTC.

The chain links TRBV6-2 or TRBV6-3 to TRBJ1-5, with D unclear. The V gene's germline CDR1 is MNHEY and CDR2 SVGEGT. The CDR3 spans 13 residues. V was cut by 5 bases and J by 3 bases, with 8 bases left in between. This chain's CDR3 is CASSAWNNQPQHF. CDR3 in DNA: TGTGCCAGCAGTGCCTGGAACAATCAGCCCCAGCATTTT.

This clonotype was detected a few times. This rearrangement joins TRBV19 to TRBJ1-6; no firm D call. CDR3 length: 17 amino acids. V shed 10 bases and J shed 0 bases, with 19 bases lying between them. CDR1 LNHDA and CDR2 SQIVND come from the germline V gene (reference sequence). In nucleotides, the CDR3 is TGTGCCACCTCAAAAGGCCCAGGAGGCTCCTATAATTCACCCCTCCACTTT. Translation: CATSKGPGGSYNSPLHF.

This clonotype was seen many times. The rearrangement links TRBV12-3 or TRBV12-4 to TRBJ2-7; the match to TRBD2 covers 11 bases. The CDR3 is made up of 14 amino acids. Trimming took 6 bases from V and 6 from J; bases not matched to a gene: 7. CDR3 region: CASSRLAGQGEQYF. The DNA for the CDR3 is TGTGCCAGCAGCCGACTAGCGGGACAAGGCGAGCAGTACTTC.

This clonotype was seen only a few times. This rearrangement joins TRBV6-1 to TRBJ2-7; TRBD2 is a possible D gene (5 bases). Trimming cost V 7 bases and J 3 bases, with 16 bases left between them. The CDR3 totals 14 residues. Germline CDR1 reads MNHNS; CDR2 reads SASEGT. The DNA of the CDR3 is TGTGCCAGCACCCGGACTGATTACGACTACGAGCAGTACTTC. It translates to CASTRTDYDYEQYF.

The CDR3 reads CASSRRGNNLETQYF. CDR3 bases: TGTGCCAGCAGTAGAAGGGGGAACAATTTAGAGACCCAGTACTTC. V gene TRBV6-1 combines with J gene TRBJ2-5, with a weak D call TRBD1 (6 bases). The CDR3 sequence is 15 residues long. Germline-derived CDR1 and CDR2 are MNHNS and SASEGT. Trimming took 5 bases from V and 4 from J, leaving 17 bases between them.

This clonotype has a count of ten or more. The genes are TRBV25-1 and TRBJ2-2; possibly TRBD2 for D (6 bases). The V end lost 3 bases, the J end lost 9 bases, and 14 bases lay between the germline ends. The CDR3 is 14 amino acids. Germline V lookup: CDR1 MGHDK, CDR2 SYGVNS. Written as DNA, the CDR3 is TGTGCCAGCAGTGATCTGCGGGGCGTCCGGGAGCTGTTTTTT. Encoded protein: CASSDLRGVRELFF.

This clonotype was counted at least ten times. The gene calls are TRBV12-3 or TRBV12-4 and TRBJ2-5; TRBD2 might be the D (6 bases). This CDR3 is built from 13 residues. V was clipped by 1 base and J by 7 bases, with 10 bases between them. CDR3 sequence (DNA): TGTGCCAGCAGTTTAGGGGGGGTGGTGACCCAGTACTTC. Protein sequence: CASSLGGVVTQYF.

At least ten counts were recorded for this clonotype. This rearrangement joins TRBV28 to TRBJ1-2, with no clear D. The CDR3 sequence is 12 residues long. CDR1 is MDHEN and CDR2 is SYDVKM in the germline V gene. V shed 7 bases and J shed 6 bases, with 12 bases lying between them. CDR3 loop: CASKEGIDGYTF. DNA for the CDR3: TGTGCCAGCAAGGAGGGTATAGATGGCTACACCTTC.

Many counts were recorded for this clonotype. J is TRBJ2-7 and V is TRBV11-1; 11 bases fit TRBD2. Germline values: CDR1 SGHAT, CDR2 FQDESV (reference sequence). This CDR3 has 16 residues. V lost 4 bases and J lost 4; bases outside the gene matches: 9. DNA for the CDR3: TGTGCCAGCAGCTCCCAAGCTAGCGGGAGGAAATACGAGCAGTACTTC. It specifies CASSSQASGRKYEQYF.

This clonotype was seen many times. The gene calls are TRBV12-3 or TRBV12-4 and TRBJ2-7; maybe TRBD2 (6 bases). The CDR3 spans 14 residues. The V and J ends lost 2 bases and 4 bases respectively, with 12 bases between them. The CDR3, as DNA: TGTGCCAGCAGTTTAAGCCTAGCGAGGTACGAGCAGTACTTC. This sequence encodes CASSLSLARYEQYF.

This clonotype was recorded many times. The CDR3 nucleotides are TGCGCCAGCAGCTCCGACAGGGGGGCAGTGAACACTGAAGCTTTCTTT. Translation: CASSSDRGAVNTEAFF. The chain uses TRBV5-1 and TRBJ1-1, with 9 bases aligning to TRBD1. The J segment lost 0 bases and the V segment lost 3 bases, leaving 6 bases of the junction unmatched. Germline-derived CDR1 and CDR2 are SGHRS and YFSETQ. The CDR3 has 16 amino acids.

This clonotype was counted many times. This chain connects TRBV28 to TRBJ2-7; tentatively, D is TRBD2 (6 bases). CDR1 is MDHEN, CDR2 SYDVKM, per germline. V shed 1 base and J shed 2 bases, with 12 bases lying between them. The CDR3 runs to 15 residues. The CDR3 nucleotides read TGTGCCAGCAGTTTATCCGGGACTGCCCCCTACGAGCAGTACTTC. Translation gives CASSLSGTAPYEQYF.

This clonotype was recorded once. The V gene is TRBV6-1, the J gene TRBJ1-2, with 7 bases fitting TRBD1. V trimming: 1 base; J trimming: 5 bases; junction bases outside the gene matches: 7. The CDR3 contains 15 residues. From germline, CDR1 is MNHNS and CDR2 SASEGT. The CDR3 DNA sequence: TGTGCCAGCAGTGAAGAGCGGGACAGTCGATATGGCTACACCTTC. This encodes CASSEERDSRYGYTF.

At least ten counts were recorded for this clonotype. V is TRBV7-3 and J is TRBJ1-2; D is unresolved. The CDR3 is 13 amino acids. V lost 0 bases and J lost 5, with 7 bases in between. Germline values: CDR1 SGHTA, CDR2 FQGTGA. CDR3 residues: CASSLTPEYGYTF. The DNA for the CDR3 is TGTGCCAGCAGCTTAACGCCCGAATATGGCTACACCTTC.

This clonotype appeared many times. The chain recombines TRBV20-1 with TRBJ2-5, with 8 bases aligning to TRBD2. V was clipped by 1 base and J by 4 bases; unmatched bases: 11. The germline V gene has CDR1 DFQATT and CDR2 SNEGSKA (reference sequence). This CDR3 spans 16 amino acids. CDR3 coding DNA: TGCAGTGCTAGAGCACGAAAAGCGGGAGTAGCAGAGACCCAGTACTTC. Translating gives CSARARKAGVAETQYF.

This clonotype was recorded many times. The chain employs TRBV20-1 and TRBJ2-2, with D possibly matching TRBD2 (6 bases). In germline, CDR1 is DFQATT, CDR2 SNEGSKA (reference sequence). Trimming pared 0 bases from V and 2 bases from J, leaving 10 bases between. CDR3 length: 15 amino acids. Here the CDR3 DNA reads TGCAGTGCTAGAGACAGACTAGGAAACACCGGGGAGCTGTTTTTT. It translates to CSARDRLGNTGELFF.

The sample holds many counts of this clonotype. The V and J genes are TRBV2 and TRBJ1-2; 9 bases fit TRBD1. V trimming: 7 bases; J trimming: 8 bases; junction bases outside the gene matches: 8. This CDR3 region has 13 residues. In germline, CDR1 is SNHLY, CDR2 FYNNEI. CDR3 DNA: TGTGCCAGCAAATTGGGACAGGGTCGAGGCTACACCTTC. Residues: CASKLGQGRGYTF.

Concerning this clonotype: This may be a read error: a much more frequent sequence differs by one nucleotide. The V call is TRBV12-3 or TRBV12-4, the J call TRBJ1-1; 8 nucleotides agree with TRBD1. This CDR3 spans 15 amino acids. The chain's CDR3 is CAGSLRQGMSTEAFF. The CDR3, as DNA: TGTGCCGGCAGTCTACGACAGGGGATGAGCACTGAAGCTTTCTTT.

This clonotype was recorded a few times. The chain combines TRBV4-1 with TRBJ1-5; D call uncertain. Germline-derived CDR1 and CDR2 are MGHRA and YSYEKL. Trimming removed 2 bases from V and 4 bases from J, with 21 bases in between. CDR3 length: 18 amino acids. This CDR3 is CASSQLGVRQRENQPQHF. The CDR3 DNA sequence: TGCGCCAGCAGCCAACTTGGAGTCCGGCAGAGAGAGAATCAGCCCCAGCATTTT.

This clonotype was counted many times. The chain couples TRBV5-6 to TRBJ2-3; no clear D gene. Trimming shortened V by 6 bases and J by 2 bases, and 7 bases separated the two germline ends. Germline values: CDR1 SGHDT, CDR2 YYEEEE. CDR3 length equals 12 residues. DNA for the CDR3: TGTGCCAGCACAGTTTTCACAGATACGCAGTATTTT. Its protein product is CASTVFTDTQYF. The full variable domain, rest sourced from reference TRBV5-6 and TRBJ2-3, is DAGVTQSPTHLIKTRGQQVTLRCSPKSGHDTVSWYQQALGQGPQFIFQYYEEEERQRGNFPDRFSGHQFPNYSSELNVNALLLGDSALYLCASTVFTDTQYFGPGTRLTVL.

Ten or more counts support this clonotype. The rearrangement joins TRBV29-1 to TRBJ2-7, with 9 bases lining up with TRBD1. This CDR3 has 12 residues. The germline V gene encodes CDR1 SQVTM and CDR2 ANQGSEA. The junction had 3 bases not matched to a gene; V was cut back by 3 bases and J by 6 bases. CDR3 nucleotide sequence: TGCAGCGTTGAGGGACAGGGAGGCGAGCAGTACTTC. It translates to CSVEGQGGEQYF.

This clonotype was counted many times. The CDR3 nucleotides are TGTGCCAGCAGCGAGGGAGAGGGACCTGCCTATGGCTACACCTTC. Protein sequence: CASSEGEGPAYGYTF. The rearrangement joins TRBV9 to TRBJ1-2, with D maybe TRBD1 (5 bases). V dropped 3 bases and J dropped 4 bases, with 16 bases sitting between them. The CDR3 has 15 amino acids. Germline assignment: CDR1 SGDLS and CDR2 YYNGEE.

The rearrangement links TRBV12-3 or TRBV12-4 to TRBJ2-7; weak D call: TRBD2 (5 bases). The ends were cut back, 3 bases at V and 10 bases at J, with 19 bases in the middle. The length of the CDR3 is 14 residues. The CDR3 DNA reads as TGTGCCAGCAGTTTGGACTTCTTATCCTCCGATCAGTACTTC. This codes for CASSLDFLSSDQYF.

This clonotype was observed a few times. V gene TRBV7-6 combines with J gene TRBJ1-1; no clear D gene. This CDR3 comprises 14 residues. Germline CDR1 reads SGHVS; CDR2 reads FNYEAQ. Trimming stripped 2 bases from V and 6 bases from J, with 13 bases between. The CDR3 sequence: CASSLSVHTAEAFF. The CDR3 DNA follows: TGTGCCAGCAGCTTATCCGTACATACCGCTGAAGCTTTCTTT. Full variable domain (missing parts from reference TRBV7-6 and TRBJ1-1): GAGVSQSPRYKVTKRGQDVALRCDPISGHVSLYWYRQALGQGPEFLTYFNYEAQQDKSGLPNDRFSAERPEGSISTLTIQRTEQRDSAMYRCASSLSVHTAEAFFGQGTRLTVV.

Many counts were recorded for this clonotype. This chain links TRBV10-3 with TRBJ1-5, with TRBD1 as a possible D gene (5 bases). CDR3 length: 13 amino acids. CDR1 is ENHRY, CDR2 SYGVKD, per germline. The V end was cut by 6 bases, the J end by 3 bases, with 9 bases between. The CDR3 sequence: CAIRGRDNQPQHF. Here the CDR3 DNA reads TGTGCCATCAGGGGACGGGACAATCAGCCCCAGCATTTT.